This T cell receptor (beta chain) was found in a study of CD8+ T cells in alopecia areata. On the study more broadly: Those patients who were treated received oral tofacitinib, which was given at 5 to 10 mg twice daily for moderate-to-severe alopecia areata. Treated patients were scored for severity by percent of scalp affected.

There are 15 residues in the CDR3. V was trimmed by 6 bases and J by 0 bases, leaving 14 bases between them. From germline, CDR1 is LNHDA and CDR2 SQIVND (reference sequence). RNA extraction was followed by reverse transcription into cDNA, which acted as the sequencing template. Libraries were prepared by immunoSEQ multiplex PCR; TCRdb keeps only in-frame clonotypes and omits some of them. The table includes under 150,000 clones, 53% detected once. Regarding treatment: oral pan-JAK inhibitor, 5-10 mg twice daily. PBMCs, the starting material, were the source of sorted CD4+ and CD8+ T cells. The material was CD4+ T cells sorted from blood, obtained at week 4, from a patient treated with tofacitinib. This TCR was recovered from a human donor with alopecia areata. This sequence joins TRBV19 and TRBJ1-1; TRBD1 is a possible D gene (6 bases). The CDR3 reads CASRMDRRMNTEAFF. The DNA of the CDR3 is TGTGCCAGTAGGATGGACAGAAGGATGAACACTGAAGCTTTCTTT.